The text below deals with one TCR beta chain. Its antigen is not identified. A much larger clone lies one base from this, so it may be a read error. Germline V gene data show CDR1 as SEHNR and CDR2 as FQNEAQ (reference sequence). V lost 3 bases and J 9 bases, leaving 13 bases between the germline ends. The CDR3 totals 13 residues. Preparation of the bulk TCR libraries relied on previously described methods and listed TCR primers. TCRdb passed the PCR reads through MiXCR, listing each CDR3 protein once. The repertoire includes about 97,000 distinct CDR3 sequences, 35% of them detected once, and roughly 9.7% sits in the top ten. The data originate from a study of molecular identifiers for immune sequencing clone quantification. The study, taken as a whole, reports: Molecules of identical TCR sharing a barcode could underestimate highly expanded clone sizes. A single cell's spiked Jurkat TCR RNA was reportedly detectable among one million naive cells.

The chain carries TRBV7-9 and TRBJ2-3; D not certain. The material sequenced was naive CD8+ T cells from blood, with Jurkat cell RNA spiked in. The subset: FACS-sorted CD8+CD4-CCR7+CD45RA+ naive T cells. The sequence was collected from a human donor in good health. Some libraries in this study had Jurkat cell RNA spiked in. Written as DNA, the CDR3 is TGTGCCAGCAGCTTGCCCCCTACCGCAACGCAGTATTTT. This gives the protein CASSLPPTATQYF.